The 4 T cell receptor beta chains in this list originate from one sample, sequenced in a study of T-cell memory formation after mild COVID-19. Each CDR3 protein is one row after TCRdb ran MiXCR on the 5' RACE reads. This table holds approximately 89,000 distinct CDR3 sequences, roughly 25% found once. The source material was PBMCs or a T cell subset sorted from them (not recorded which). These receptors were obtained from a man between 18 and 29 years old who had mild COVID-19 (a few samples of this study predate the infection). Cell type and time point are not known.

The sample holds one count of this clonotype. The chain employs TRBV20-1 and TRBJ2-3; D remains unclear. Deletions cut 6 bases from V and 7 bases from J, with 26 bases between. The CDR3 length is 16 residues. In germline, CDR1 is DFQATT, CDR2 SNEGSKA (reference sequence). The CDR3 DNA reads TGCAGTGCGGCGGCTCCTACCATCCGTACCTCGTATACGCAGTATTTT. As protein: CSAAAPTIRTSYTQYF.

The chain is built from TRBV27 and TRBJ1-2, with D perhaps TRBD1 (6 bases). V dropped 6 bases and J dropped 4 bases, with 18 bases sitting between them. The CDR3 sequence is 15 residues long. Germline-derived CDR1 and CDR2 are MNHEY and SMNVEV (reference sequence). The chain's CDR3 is CASSNTMQGIYGYTF. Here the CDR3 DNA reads TGTGCCAGCAGCAACACCATGCAGGGGATCTATGGCTACACCTTC.

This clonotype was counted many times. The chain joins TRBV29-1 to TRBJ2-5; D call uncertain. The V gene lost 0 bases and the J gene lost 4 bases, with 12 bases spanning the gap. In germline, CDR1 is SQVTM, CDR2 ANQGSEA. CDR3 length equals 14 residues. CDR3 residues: CSVEERGLGETQYF. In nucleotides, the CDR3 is TGCAGCGTTGAAGAACGAGGTTTAGGAGAGACCCAGTACTTC.

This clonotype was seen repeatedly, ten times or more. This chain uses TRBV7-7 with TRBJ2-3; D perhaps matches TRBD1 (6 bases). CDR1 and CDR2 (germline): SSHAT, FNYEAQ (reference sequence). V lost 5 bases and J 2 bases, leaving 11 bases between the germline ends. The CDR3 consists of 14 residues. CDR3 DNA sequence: TGTGCCAGCAGCCAGGACAGTATCACAGATACGCAGTATTTT. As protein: CASSQDSITDTQYF.